Sequencing of this T cell receptor beta chain was carried out in a study of cytomegalovirus exposure and HLA in healthy donors. Germline V gives CDR1 MNHEY, CDR2 SMNVEV (reference sequence). V shed 6 bases and J 1 base; nucleotides not matched to a gene: 1. There are 14 residues in the CDR3. With 60 Vbeta and 13 Jbeta primers, the PCR was carried out. Authors' methods: A follow-up analysis tallied tens of millions of unique TCR beta chains, roughly 11 million shared. TCRdb's copy holds only in-frame clones and misses some; the assay was immunoSEQ multiplex PCR. The V and J calls and clone size come from that table; D and trimming were worked out from the DNA. The data hold around 180,000 clones, with around four fifths observed a single time.

This TCR derives from a middle-aged woman in good health and CMV-seronegative. V is TRBV27 and J is TRBJ2-2; 8 bases map to TRBD1. Sample: PBMCs. CDR3 protein: CASRGQVNTGELFF. The CDR3, as DNA: TGTGCCAGCAGGGGACAGGTGAACACCGGGGAGCTGTTTTTT.